Reported below is one TCR beta chain. Its antigen is unidentified. These data originate in a study of T cells in localized non-small cell lung cancer. General study findings and limits: The highest T cell clonality was in uninvolved adjacent lung, above tumor.

This CDR3 region has 14 residues. V was clipped by 10 bases and J by 0 bases, with 16 bases between them. Germline CDR1 and CDR2: MNHNS and SASEGT. The method was immunoSEQ multiplex PCR; TCRdb's version includes in-frame clones alone and lacks a portion of them. In the table there are approximately 54,000 clones, roughly 85% of which are singletons. The sample in question was peripheral blood, obtained before any cancer treatment. This clonotype was sampled from a woman aged 40 to 75 with stage I lung adenocarcinoma. V and J are TRBV6-1 and TRBJ2-7; TRBD1 might be the D (6 bases). CDR3: CATNVRGYSYEQYF. The CDR3 coding sequence is TGTGCCACCAACGTCAGGGGCTACTCCTACGAGCAGTACTTC.